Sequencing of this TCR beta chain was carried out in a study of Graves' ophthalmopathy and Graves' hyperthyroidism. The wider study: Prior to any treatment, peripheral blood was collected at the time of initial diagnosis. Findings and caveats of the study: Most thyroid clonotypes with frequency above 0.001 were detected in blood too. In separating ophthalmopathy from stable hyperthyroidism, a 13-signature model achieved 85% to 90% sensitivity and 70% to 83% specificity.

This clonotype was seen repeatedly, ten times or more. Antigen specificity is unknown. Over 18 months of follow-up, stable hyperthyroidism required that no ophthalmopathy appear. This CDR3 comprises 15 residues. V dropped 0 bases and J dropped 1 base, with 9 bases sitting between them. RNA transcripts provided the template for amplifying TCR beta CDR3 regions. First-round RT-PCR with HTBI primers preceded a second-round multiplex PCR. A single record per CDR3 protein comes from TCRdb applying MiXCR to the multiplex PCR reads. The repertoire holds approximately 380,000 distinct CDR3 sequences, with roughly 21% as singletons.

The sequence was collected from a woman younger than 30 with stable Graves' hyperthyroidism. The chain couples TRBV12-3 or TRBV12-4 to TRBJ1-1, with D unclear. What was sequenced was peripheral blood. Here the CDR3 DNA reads TGTGCCAGCAGTTTAGCGTCGGTTCCGAACACTGAAGCTTTCTTT. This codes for CASSLASVPNTEAFF.